This entry concerns a single TCR beta chain. Trimming took 5 bases from V and 3 from J, leaving 10 bases between them. This CDR3 is 14 amino acids long. The germline CDR1 and CDR2 sequences are SEHNR and FQNEAQ (reference sequence). Per the original methods: Amplification of reference gene primers provided the estimated nucleated cell counts. Measured with immunoSEQ multiplex PCR; TCRdb has only the in-frame clones, and not every one. Clonal size and the V and J genes are those of that table, whereas D and trimming came from the DNA. The sample yields 230,000 or so clones, around 81% seen once. This entry comes from a study of blood T cell repertoires in COVID-19. Study at large: Acute-phase and convalescent COVID-19 samples originated in the United States, Italy and Spain. T cells, B-cell-depleted T cells, or PBMCs provided the cDNA or gDNA that served as material.

The chain joins TRBV7-9 to TRBJ1-4; D gene unclear. The clonotype originates from a woman of 80 years or more with COVID-19, enrolled during active disease. Sequencing used peripheral blood. This chain's CDR3 is CASSGRLPNEKLFF. In DNA, the CDR3 is TGTGCCAGCAGCGGGAGGTTGCCTAATGAAAAACTGTTTTTT.